This TCR beta chain was profiled in a study of OX40 agonist ivuxolimab in advanced cancers. Study-level background: Patients received the agonistic anti-OX40 (CD134) antibody ivuxolimab.

TCRdb's copy holds only in-frame clones and misses some; the assay was immunoSEQ multiplex PCR. The data hold 13,000 to 15,000 clones, with around four fifths observed a single time. The sequence derives from an adult with an advanced solid tumor such as melanoma, head and neck, liver or kidney cancer. The specimen comprised CD4+ or CD8+ T cells sorted from blood, sampled in a trial of the OX40 agonist ivuxolimab.

CDR3 coding DNA: TGTGCCAGCAGCTTAGGCTCGGGCGAGCAGTACTTC. Protein: CASSLGSGEQYF. The genes are TRBV13 and TRBJ2-7; no clear D. From germline, CDR1 is PRHDT and CDR2 FYEKMQ (reference sequence). Trimming shortened V by 0 bases and J by 6 bases, and 6 bases separated the two germline ends. The CDR3 sequence is 12 residues long. Looking up the rest from reference TRBV13 and TRBJ2-7 gives the full variable domain: AAGVIQSPRHLIKEKRETATLKCYPIPRHDTVYWYQQGPGQDPQFLISFYEKMQSDKGSIPDRFSAQQFSDYHSELNMSSLELGDSALYFCASSLGSGEQYFGPGTRLTVT.